The 5 T cell receptor beta chains listed next were all sequenced from one sample in a study of CD8 T cells in Susac syndrome. After extraction with the RNeasy kit, roughly 0.5 to 1 ug of the RNA was reverse transcribed using random hexamers. TCRdb used MiXCR to reprocess the immunoSEQ multiplex PCR reads, holding one entry per CDR3 protein. The data hold 210,000 or so distinct CDR3 sequences, with 94% observed a single time. Sequences were obtained from CD4+ T cells from PBMCs. These TCRs come from a human donor with Susac syndrome.

This chain joins TRBV21-1 and TRBJ2-1; the table's D call, TRBD1, was not checked against the DNA. TRBV21-1 is a pseudogene. This CDR3 contains 15 residues. The CDR3 here is CASRGAYWSYNEQFF. The CDR3 nucleotides read TGTGCCAGCAGGGGCGCGTATTGGTCCTACAATGAGCAGTTCTTC.

The chain couples TRBV20-1 to TRBJ1-1; possibly TRBD1 for D (6 bases). Germline assignment: CDR1 DFQATT and CDR2 SNEGSKA (reference sequence). The CDR3 spans 15 residues. The V end was cut by 0 bases, the J end by 3 bases, with 14 bases between. CDR3 protein: CSARDLGRGDTEAFF. DNA for the CDR3: TGCAGTGCTAGAGATTTAGGCAGGGGAGACACTGAAGCTTTCTTT.

This clonotype was detected only a few times. J is TRBJ2-5 and V is TRBV27; TRBD2 might be the D (6 bases). Germline-derived CDR1 and CDR2 are MNHEY and SMNVEV (reference sequence). With 3 bases removed from V and 1 base from J, the gap between germline ends came to 9 bases. This CDR3 comprises 14 residues. CDR3 DNA sequence: TGTGCCAGCAGTTTGGGGGGATCCCAAGAGACCCAGTACTTC. This codes for CASSLGGSQETQYF.

CDR3 in DNA: TGCAGTGCTACCCGCCGGGACAGGGCCCCGCAAGGGTACTTC. Translated, it gives CSATRRDRAPQGYF. The chain recombines TRBV20-1 with TRBJ2-7, with 9 bases lining up with TRBD1. Trimming removed 4 bases from V and 12 bases from J; junction bases left unmatched: 16. CDR1 DFQATT and CDR2 SNEGSKA come from the germline V gene (reference sequence). The CDR3 runs to 14 residues.

This clonotype has a single count. The chain employs TRBV2 and TRBJ2-4; no clear D. CDR1 and CDR2 (germline): SNHLY, FYNNEI. Trimming pared 10 bases from V and 3 bases from J, leaving 13 bases between. CDR3 length: 13 residues. The CDR3 DNA follows: TGTGCCACCAGGACCGACGACAAAAACATTCAGTACTTC. Its protein is CATRTDDKNIQYF.